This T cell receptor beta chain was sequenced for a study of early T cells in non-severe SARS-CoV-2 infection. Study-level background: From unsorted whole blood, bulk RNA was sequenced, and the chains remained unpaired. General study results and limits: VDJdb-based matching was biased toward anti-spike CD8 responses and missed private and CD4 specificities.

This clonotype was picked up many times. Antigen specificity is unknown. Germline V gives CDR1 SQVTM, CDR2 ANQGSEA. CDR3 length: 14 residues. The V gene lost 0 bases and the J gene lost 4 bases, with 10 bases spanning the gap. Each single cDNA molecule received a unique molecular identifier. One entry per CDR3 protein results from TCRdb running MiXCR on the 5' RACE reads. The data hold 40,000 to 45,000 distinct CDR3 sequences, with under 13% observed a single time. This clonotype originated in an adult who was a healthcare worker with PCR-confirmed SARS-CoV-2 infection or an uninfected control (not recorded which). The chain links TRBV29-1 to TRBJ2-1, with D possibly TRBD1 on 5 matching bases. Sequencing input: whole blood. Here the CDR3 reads CSVEDRGSYNEQFF. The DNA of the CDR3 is TGCAGCGTTGAAGATAGGGGTTCGTACAATGAGCAGTTCTTC.